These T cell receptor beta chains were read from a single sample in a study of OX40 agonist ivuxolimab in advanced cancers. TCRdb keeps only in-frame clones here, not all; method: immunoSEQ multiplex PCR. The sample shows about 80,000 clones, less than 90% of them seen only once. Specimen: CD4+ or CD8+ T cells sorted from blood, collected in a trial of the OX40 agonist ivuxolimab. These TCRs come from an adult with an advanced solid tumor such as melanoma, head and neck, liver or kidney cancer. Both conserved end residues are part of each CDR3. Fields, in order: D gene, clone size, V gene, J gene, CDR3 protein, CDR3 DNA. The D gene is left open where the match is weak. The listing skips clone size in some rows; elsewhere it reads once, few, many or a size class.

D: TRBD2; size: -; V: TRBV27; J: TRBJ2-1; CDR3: CASSPYSGGQNEQFF; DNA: TGTGCCAGCAGTCCCTACTCGGGAGGGCAGAATGAGCAGTTCTTC
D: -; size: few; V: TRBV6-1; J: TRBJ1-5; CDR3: CASSEKSGRQPQHF; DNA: TGTGCCAGCAGTGAAAAGTCTGGGCGGCAGCCCCAGCATTTT
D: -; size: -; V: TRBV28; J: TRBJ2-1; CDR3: CASSLLRTYNEQFF; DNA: TGTGCCAGCAGCCTCCTGCGCACTTACAATGAGCAGTTCTTC
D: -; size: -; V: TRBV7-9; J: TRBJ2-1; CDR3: CASSLGDPTYNEQFF; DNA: TGTGCCAGCAGCTTAGGGGATCCAACCTACAATGAGCAGTTCTTC
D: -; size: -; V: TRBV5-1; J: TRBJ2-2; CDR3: CASSFMDPNTGELFF; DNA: TGCGCCAGCAGCTTCATGGACCCGAACACCGGGGAGCTGTTTTTT
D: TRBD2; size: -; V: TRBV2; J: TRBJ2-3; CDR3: CASSRSGGSADTQYF; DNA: TGTGCCAGCAGTCGGAGCGGGGGATCCGCAGATACGCAGTATTTT
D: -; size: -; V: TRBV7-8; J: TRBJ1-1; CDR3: CASSSPTEAFF; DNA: TGTGCCAGCAGCAGCCCGACTGAAGCTTTCTTT
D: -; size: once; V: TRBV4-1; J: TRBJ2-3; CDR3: CASIIQLDRGDTQYF; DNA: TGCGCCAGCATAATTCAACTGGATAGGGGGGATACGCAGTATTTT
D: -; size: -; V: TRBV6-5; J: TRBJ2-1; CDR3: CASSYSGEQFF; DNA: TGTGCCAGCAGTTACTCCGGCGAGCAGTTCTTC
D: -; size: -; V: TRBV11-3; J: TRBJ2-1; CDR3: CASSLDGARASYNEQFF; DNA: TGTGCCAGCAGCTTAGATGGGGCTAGAGCCTCCTACAATGAGCAGTTCTTC
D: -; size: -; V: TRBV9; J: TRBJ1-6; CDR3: CASSFRTSLNSPLHF; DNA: TGTGCCAGCAGCTTTCGGACAAGCCTTAATTCACCCCTCCACTTT
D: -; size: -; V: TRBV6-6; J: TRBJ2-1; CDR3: CASSYMASDEQFF; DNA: TGTGCCAGCAGTTACATGGCCTCCGATGAGCAGTTCTTC
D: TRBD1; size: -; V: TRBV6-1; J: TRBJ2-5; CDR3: CASRRDSQETQYF; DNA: TGTGCCAGCCGCCGGGACAGCCAAGAGACCCAGTACTTC
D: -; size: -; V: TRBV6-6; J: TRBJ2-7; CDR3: CASSYLGGQHYEQYF; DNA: TGTGCCAGCAGTTACCTGGGCGGACAGCACTACGAGCAGTACTTC
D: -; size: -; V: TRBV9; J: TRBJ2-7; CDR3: CASSYRTYEQYF; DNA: TGTGCCAGCAGCTACCGGACCTACGAGCAGTACTTC
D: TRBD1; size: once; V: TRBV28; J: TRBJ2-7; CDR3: CASSLEGTGGYEQYF; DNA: TGTGCCAGCAGTTTAGAAGGGACAGGGGGTTACGAGCAGTACTTC
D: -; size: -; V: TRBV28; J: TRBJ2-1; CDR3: CASSWTLNEQFF; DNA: TGTGCCAGCAGTTGGACTTTAAATGAGCAGTTCTTC
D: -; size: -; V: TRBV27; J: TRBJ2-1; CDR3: CASSLVGDEQFF; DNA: TGTGCCAGCAGTTTAGTGGGGGATGAGCAGTTCTTC
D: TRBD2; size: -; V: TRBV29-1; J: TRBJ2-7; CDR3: CSVVSGGRGYEQYF; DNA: TGCAGCGTTGTGAGTGGCGGGAGGGGTTACGAGCAGTACTTC
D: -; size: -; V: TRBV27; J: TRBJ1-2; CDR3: CASSFNRAHYGYTF; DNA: TGTGCCAGCAGTTTCAACAGGGCTCACTATGGCTACACCTTC
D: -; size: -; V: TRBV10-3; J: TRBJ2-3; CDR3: CAIGLPSTDTQYF; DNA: TGTGCCATCGGACTGCCTAGCACAGATACGCAGTATTTT
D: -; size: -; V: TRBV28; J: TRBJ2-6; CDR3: CASSSGVGANVLTF; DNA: TGTGCCAGCAGTTCAGGGGTCGGGGCCAACGTCCTGACTTTC
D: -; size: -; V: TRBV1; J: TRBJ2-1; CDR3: CTSSQEPPSGKNNEQFF; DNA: TGCACCAGCAGCCAAGAGCCTCCTAGCGGGAAAAACAATGAGCAGTTCTTC
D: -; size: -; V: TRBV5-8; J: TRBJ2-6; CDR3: CASSLEGGSGANVLTF; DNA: TGTGCCAGCAGCTTGGAAGGAGGCTCTGGGGCCAACGTCCTGACTTTC
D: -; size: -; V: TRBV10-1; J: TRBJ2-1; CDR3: CASSWGSDFYNEQFF; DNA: TGCGCCAGCAGTTGGGGTTCGGACTTCTACAATGAGCAGTTCTTC
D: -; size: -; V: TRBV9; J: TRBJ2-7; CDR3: CASSPAKRGYYEQYF; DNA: TGTGCCAGCAGCCCCGCCAAGCGTGGGTACTACGAGCAGTACTTC
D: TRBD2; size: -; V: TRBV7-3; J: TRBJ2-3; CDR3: CASSQTSGFGGEDTQYF; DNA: TGTGCCAGCAGCCAGACTAGCGGGTTCGGCGGTGAAGATACGCAGTATTTT
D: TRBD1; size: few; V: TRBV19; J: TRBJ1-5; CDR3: CASSTGSGTGSQPQHF; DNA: TGTGCCAGTAGTACCGGATCCGGGACAGGGAGTCAGCCCCAGCATTTT
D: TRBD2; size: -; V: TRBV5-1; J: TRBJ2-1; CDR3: CASGSLAGGVYNEQFF; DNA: TGCGCCAGCGGCAGCTTAGCGGGAGGGGTCTACAATGAGCAGTTCTTC
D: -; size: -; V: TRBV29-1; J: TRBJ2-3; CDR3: CSVERERSDTQYF; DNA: TGCAGCGTTGAGAGGGAGCGCTCAGATACGCAGTATTTT
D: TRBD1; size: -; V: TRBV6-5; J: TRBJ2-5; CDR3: CASSYPPRTGGTQYF; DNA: TGTGCCAGCAGTTACCCTCCCCGGACAGGGGGGACCCAGTACTTC
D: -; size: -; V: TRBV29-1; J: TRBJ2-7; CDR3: CSVAPGLTYEQYF; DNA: TGCAGCGTGGCCCCGGGTCTAACCTACGAGCAGTACTTC
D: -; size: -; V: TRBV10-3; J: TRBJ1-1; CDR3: CAIRGGPLGNTEAFF; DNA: TGTGCCATCAGGGGGGGGCCCTTGGGAAACACTGAAGCTTTCTTT
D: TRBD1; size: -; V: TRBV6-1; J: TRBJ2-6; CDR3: CASSELPGGAGANVLTF; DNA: TGTGCCAGCAGTGAATTGCCAGGGGGCGCTGGGGCCAACGTCCTGACTTTC
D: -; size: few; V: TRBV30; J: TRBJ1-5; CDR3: CAWSVIDNQPQHF; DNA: TGTGCCTGGAGTGTCATAGACAATCAGCCCCAGCATTTT
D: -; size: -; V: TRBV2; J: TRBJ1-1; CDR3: CASTSLMNTEAFF; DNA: TGTGCCAGCACATCACTGATGAACACTGAAGCTTTCTTT
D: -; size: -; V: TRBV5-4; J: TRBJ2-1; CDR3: CASSLGGVGLLTEQFF; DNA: TGTGCCAGCAGCTTGGGAGGCGTCGGACTCCTAACCGAGCAGTTCTTC
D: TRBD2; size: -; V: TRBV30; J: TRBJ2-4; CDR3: CAWSVGREYLKNIQYF; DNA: TGTGCCTGGAGTGTCGGGCGGGAGTATCTCAAAAACATTCAGTACTTC
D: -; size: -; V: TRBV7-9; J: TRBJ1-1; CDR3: CASSVGETEAFF; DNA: TGTGCCAGCAGTGTAGGTGAAACTGAAGCCTTCTTT
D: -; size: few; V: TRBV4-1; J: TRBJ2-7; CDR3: CASSQDWPGSSYEQYF; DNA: TGCGCCAGCAGCCAAGATTGGCCTGGAAGCTCCTACGAGCAGTACTTC
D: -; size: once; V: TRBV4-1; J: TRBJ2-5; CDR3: CASSAGAGPQETQYF; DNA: TGCGCCAGCTCCGCGGGGGCAGGCCCCCAAGAGACCCAGTACTTC
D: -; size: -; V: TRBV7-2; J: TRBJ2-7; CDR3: CASSLVSGFGYEQYF; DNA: TGTGCCAGCAGCTTAGTTTCAGGATTTGGCTACGAGCAGTACTTC
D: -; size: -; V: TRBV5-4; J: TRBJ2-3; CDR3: CASSLLQFTDTQYF; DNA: TGTGCCAGCAGCTTGTTACAATTCACAGATACGCAGTATTTT
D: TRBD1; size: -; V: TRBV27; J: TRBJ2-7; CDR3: CASSPRGSPYEQYF; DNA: TGTGCCAGCAGTCCCAGGGGGTCCCCCTACGAGCAGTACTTC
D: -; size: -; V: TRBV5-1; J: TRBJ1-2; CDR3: CASSFAGLRAANIGDGYTF; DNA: TGCGCCAGCAGCTTCGCGGGGCTCCGGGCGGCCAACATCGGGGATGGCTACACCTTC
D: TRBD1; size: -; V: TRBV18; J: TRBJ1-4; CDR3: CASSLIGTDGEKLFF; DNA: TGTGCCAGCTCCCTAATCGGGACAGACGGTGAAAAACTGTTTTTT
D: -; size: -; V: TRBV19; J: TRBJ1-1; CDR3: CASSTQGRNTEAFF; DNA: TGTGCCAGTAGTACACAGGGTCGGAACACTGAAGCTTTCTTT
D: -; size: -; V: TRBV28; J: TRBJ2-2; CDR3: CASSFETSWSPGELFF; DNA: TGTGCCAGCAGTTTTGAAACTAGCTGGTCGCCCGGGGAGCTGTTTTTT
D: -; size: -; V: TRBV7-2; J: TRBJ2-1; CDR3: CASSPASSSSYNEQFF; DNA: TGTGCCAGCAGCCCCGCTAGCTCCAGCTCCTACAATGAGCAGTTCTTC
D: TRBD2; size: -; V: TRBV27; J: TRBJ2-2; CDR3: CASSWVSGGDTGELFF; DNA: TGTGCCAGCAGTTGGGTTTCGGGGGGGGACACCGGGGAGCTGTTTTTT